One sample yielded the 20 T cell receptor beta chains listed below, sequenced in a study of T cells in Graves' hyperthyroidism and ophthalmopathy. Using RNA transcripts as the source, TCR beta CDR3 regions were amplified. An initial round of RT-PCR targeting the TCR CDR3 relied on the HTBI primer set. TCRdb analysed the multiplex PCR reads with MiXCR anew, one entry per CDR3 protein. The data contain about 640,000 distinct CDR3 sequences, 45% of them singletons. Source material: peripheral blood or thyroid tissue (not recorded which). The receptors originated from an adult man with Graves' disease, either hyperthyroidism or ophthalmopathy (not recorded which).

The chain links TRBV28 to TRBJ1-2, with 7 bases aligning to TRBD1. Germline V gene sequence: CDR1 MDHEN, CDR2 SYDVKM. The CDR3 length is 13 residues. Unmatched junction bases numbered 4, after V lost 3 bases and J lost 6 bases. Here the CDR3 DNA reads TGTGCCAGCAGTTTTAGGGGGCCTAATGGCTACACCTTC. Its translation is CASSFRGPNGYTF.

The chain recombines TRBV10-3 with TRBJ1-2; a weak D match, TRBD1 (5 bases). This CDR3 is 13 amino acids long. Trimming took off 10 bases at V and 5 bases at J, with 17 bases between the two ends. Germline-derived CDR1 and CDR2 are ENHRY and SYGVKD. Written as DNA, the CDR3 is TGTGCCAGCACCTTAGACAGCAGATATGGCTACACCTTC. Protein sequence: CASTLDSRYGYTF.

In its sample, this clonotype was seen many times. The rearrangement joins TRBV7-9 to TRBJ1-2, with D maybe TRBD1 (5 bases). V lost 1 base, J lost 1 base, and 10 bases lay in between. The CDR3 is 15 amino acids. CDR1 SEHNR and CDR2 FQNEAQ come from the germline V gene (reference sequence). The CDR3 reads CASSLDDSVNYGYTF. The CDR3 DNA sequence: TGTGCCAGCAGCTTAGACGACAGCGTTAACTATGGCTACACCTTC.

Many counts were recorded for this clonotype. The J gene is TRBJ2-5, the V gene TRBV29-1; TRBD2 agrees at 10 bases. The V gene's germline CDR1 is SQVTM and CDR2 ANQGSEA. The junction had 13 bases not matched to a gene; V was cut back by 7 bases and J by 5 bases. The CDR3 is made up of 15 amino acids. CDR3 DNA: TGCAGCGCTGGGGAAGCGGGAGGGCCAGGGGAGACCCAGTACTTC. Its protein is CSAGEAGGPGETQYF.

J is TRBJ1-1 and V is TRBV24-1; no clear D. Germline V gene sequence: CDR1 KGHDR, CDR2 SFDVKD. There are 12 residues in the CDR3. V was cut by 7 bases and J by 1 base, with 6 bases left in between. The CDR3 loop is CATRDWNTEAFF. The CDR3 DNA sequence: TGTGCCACCAGGGACTGGAACACTGAAGCTTTCTTT.

This clonotype was found once. The V and J genes are TRBV20-1 and TRBJ2-5; 12 bases map to TRBD2. CDR1 and CDR2 from the germline V gene are DFQATT and SNEGSKA (reference sequence). The trim removed 6 bases at V and 7 bases at J, leaving 9 bases unmatched. CDR3 length: 14 residues. The CDR3 nucleotides read TGCAGTGCCAGTAGACTAGCGGGAGAGGGGACCCAGTACTTC. It is translated as CSASRLAGEGTQYF.

The genes are TRBV20-1 and TRBJ2-7; 8 bases map to TRBD1. This CDR3 spans 14 amino acids. Germline V lookup: CDR1 DFQATT, CDR2 SNEGSKA (reference sequence). V lost 4 bases to trimming and J lost 2 bases; unmatched junction nucleotides: 7. CDR3 sequence reads: CSANPMTGAYEQYF. As DNA, the CDR3 is TGCAGTGCTAATCCTATGACAGGGGCCTACGAGCAGTACTTC.

At least ten counts were recorded for this clonotype. The V and J genes are TRBV25-1 and TRBJ1-1, with unresolved D. This CDR3 spans 14 amino acids. Germline lookup yields CDR1 MGHDK and CDR2 SYGVNS. V lost 7 bases and J lost 0, with 12 bases in between. The CDR3 bases are TGTGCCAGCACCCCCAGCAGCATGAACACTGAAGCTTTCTTT. Amino acids: CASTPSSMNTEAFF.

Here the CDR3 DNA reads TGCAGCGTTAAGGGATCCGGATACTTC. It encodes CSVKGSGYF. The chain links TRBV29-1 to TRBJ2-7; no reliable D call. Looked up from germline, CDR1 is SQVTM and CDR2 is ANQGSEA. The CDR3 totals 9 residues. The V end was cut by 5 bases, the J end by 13 bases, with 12 bases between.

This clonotype was recorded a few times. The rearrangement links TRBV7-1 to TRBJ1-1, with a tentative D call TRBD1 (6 bases). TRBV7-1 belongs to the ORF category, with a function that is uncertain. Trimming shortened V by 3 bases and J by 3 bases, and 8 bases separated the two germline ends. The CDR3 covers 13 residues. CDR3 loop: CASSSEGDTEAFF. The CDR3 DNA reads TGTGCCAGCAGCTCGGAGGGGGACACTGAAGCTTTCTTT.

As for this clonotype: One base away lies a much larger clone, so this may be a sequencing read error. The chain combines TRBV29-1 with TRBJ1-2; D is unresolved. This CDR3 comprises 9 residues. Trimming removed 7 bases at V and 2 bases at J, with 2 bases between. The V gene's germline CDR1 is SQVTM and CDR2 ANQGSEA. As DNA, the CDR3 is TGCAGCGAGAACTATGGCTACACCTTC. Translated, it gives CSENYGYTF.

About this clonotype: Since no conserved phenylalanine or tryptophan closes the CDR3, a read error is the likely cause. The V call is TRBV19, the J call TRBJ1-1, with D unresolved. The length of the CDR3 is 12 residues. The germline V gene has CDR1 LNHDA and CDR2 SQIVND (reference sequence). Trimming pared 6 bases from V and 0 bases from J, leaving 5 bases between. CDR3 protein: CASRTVNTEAFL. CDR3 DNA sequence: TGTGCCAGTAGAACGGTGAACACTGAAGCTTTCCTT.

The genes are TRBV11-2 and TRBJ1-2, with TRBD1 matching over 7 bases. Germline V gives CDR1 SGHAT, CDR2 FQNNGV. Germline trimming cut 5 bases from V and 4 bases from J; bases unmatched to any gene: 7. CDR3 length: 14 amino acids. CDR3 in DNA: TGTGCCAGCAGCATACAACGGGACAGCTATGGCTACACCTTC. Translated, it gives CASSIQRDSYGYTF.

Worth noting for this clonotype: At one of its ends the junction is not consistent with the germline gene, which may arise from a read error. This chain uses TRBV28 with TRBJ1-4; 12 nucleotides match TRBD1. CDR3 length equals 14 residues. CDR1 and CDR2 from the germline V gene are MDHEN and SYDVKM. The CDR3 nucleotides are TGTGCCAGCAGTCCGACCGGGACAGGGGGCGCCGGGATTTTT. Translating gives CASSPTGTGGAGIF. The full variable domain, completed using reference TRBV28 and TRBJ1-4, is DVKVTQSSRYLVKRTGEKVFLECVQDMDHENMFWYRQDPGLGLRLIYFSYDVKMKEKGDIPEGYSVSREKKERFSLILESASTNQTSMYLCASSPTGTGGAGIFGSGTQLSVL.

The chain carries TRBV20-1 and TRBJ1-1, with D unclear. Germline lookup yields CDR1 DFQATT and CDR2 SNEGSKA (reference sequence). The V gene lost 1 base and the J gene lost 1 base, with 7 bases spanning the gap. This CDR3 is built from 13 residues. The CDR3 reads CSARGRPNTEAFF. Written as DNA, the CDR3 is TGCAGTGCTAGAGGCAGGCCGAACACTGAAGCTTTCTTT.

Points on this clonotype: A much larger clone is a single base away; this may be a read error. The V and J genes are TRBV2 and TRBJ2-7; D perhaps matches TRBD2 (5 bases). V was shortened by 1 base and J by 2 bases, with 12 bases between the two germline ends. Germline values: CDR1 SNHLY, CDR2 FYNNEI. This CDR3 region has 15 residues. The CDR3 reads CASSEVVDSAYEQYF. The CDR3 nucleotides are TGTGCCAGCAGTGAAGTGGTGGACTCAGCCTACGAGCAGTACTTC.

This sequence joins TRBV6-6 and TRBJ1-5, with a tentative D call TRBD1 (5 bases). Germline V gene sequence: CDR1 MNHNY, CDR2 SVGAGI (reference sequence). This CDR3 is built from 14 residues. With 5 bases removed from V and 7 bases from J, the gap between germline ends came to 15 bases. CDR3 DNA: TGTGCCAGCAGTGAATGGGGGGGGGACCAGCCCCAGCATTTT. Residues: CASSEWGGDQPQHF.

This clonotype was detected only a few times. The chain carries TRBV3-1 and TRBJ1-5; D is ambiguous. In germline, CDR1 is LGHDT, CDR2 YNNKEL (reference sequence). The V end lost 1 base, the J end lost 0 bases, and 10 bases lay between the germline ends. CDR3 length equals 16 residues. CDR3 nucleotide sequence: TGTGCCAGCAGCCAAGGAGTTATCAGTAGCAATCAGCCCCAGCATTTT. As protein: CASSQGVISSNQPQHF.

The sample holds a few counts of this clonotype. This chain uses TRBV24-1 with TRBJ1-4; TRBD1 is a possible D gene (6 bases). CDR3 length equals 15 residues. CDR1 and CDR2 from the germline V gene are KGHDR and SFDVKD. V gave up 2 bases and J gave up 2 bases, with 8 bases separating them. CDR3 in amino acids: CATSDSGATNEKLFF. CDR3 DNA sequence: TGTGCCACCAGTGATTCGGGGGCGACTAATGAAAAACTGTTTTTT.

This clonotype has just a few counts. The chain has TRBV6-1 and TRBJ1-1, with D perhaps TRBD1 (5 bases). The CDR3 covers 14 residues. Trimming removed 5 bases from V and 3 bases from J, with 13 bases in between. Looked up from germline, CDR1 is MNHNS and CDR2 is SASEGT. In DNA, the CDR3 is TGTGCCAGCAGTTACGGGGGGGATCACACTGAAGCTTTCTTT. Protein product: CASSYGGDHTEAFF.